This TCR beta chain was documented in a study of T-cell reconstitution after alpha-beta-depleted transplantation in children. Germline values: CDR1 SGHRS, CDR2 YFSETQ. V was pared by 5 bases and J by 0 bases, with 7 bases of the junction left unmatched. CDR3 length equals 18 residues. This clonotype was seen only a few times. The TCRbeta library incorporated unique molecular identifiers. MiXCR was run by TCRdb on the PCR reads, yielding one entry per CDR3 protein. The sample contains some 830,000 distinct CDR3 sequences, roughly 15% of which appear only once. The receptor was derived from a male patient aged 5 to 17 who had a stem cell transplant for acute lymphoblastic leukemia, so the T cells may come from the graft donor. The chain carries TRBV5-1 and TRBJ2-4; 14 nucleotides align to TRBD2. The sequencing used PBMCs, mostly from graft donor cells, collected 360 days after TCRalphabeta/CD19-depleted stem cell transplant. The CDR3, as DNA: TGCGCCAGCAGTCAGACTAGCGGGAGGGGTCCAGCCAAAAACATTCAGTACTTC. Protein product: CASSQTSGRGPAKNIQYF.